The rows below give T cell receptor beta chains drawn from one sample of a study of radiation and T cells in renal cell carcinoma. Some clones are missing from TCRdb's copy, which holds only in-frame ones; the method was immunoSEQ multiplex PCR. The table shows around 160,000 clones, with less than 90% occurring only once. The starting material was blood, obtained from a patient whose treatment included radiotherapy and nephrectomy. Receptor source: a woman between 65 and 79 years old with renal cell carcinoma. Both conserved end residues are part of each CDR3. A D gene is named only where the DNA matches it firmly. Some rows have no size entry. The others give once, few or many, or a class for an expanded clone.

j_call: TRBJ2-1
v_call: TRBV30
clone_size: NA
d_call: TRBD1
cdr3_nt: TGTGCCTGGCGGACAGGGGGCGCGAATCCTGAGCAGTTCTTC
cdr3_aa: CAWRTGGANPEQFF

j_call: TRBJ2-7
v_call: TRBV5-5
clone_size: NA
d_call: NA
cdr3_nt: TGTGCCAGCAGCTTCGGGGCTGACCACGGCGAGCAGTACTTC
cdr3_aa: CASSFGADHGEQYF

j_call: TRBJ1-2
v_call: TRBV2
clone_size: NA
d_call: NA
cdr3_nt: TGTGCCAGCGCGCCCGCAGGAGGAGACTATGGCTACACCTTC
cdr3_aa: CASAPAGGDYGYTF

j_call: TRBJ2-6
v_call: TRBV28
clone_size: once
d_call: NA
cdr3_nt: TGTGCCAGCAGTGAAGTTACAGCCTCTGGGGCCAACGTCCTGACTTTC
cdr3_aa: CASSEVTASGANVLTF

j_call: TRBJ2-5
v_call: TRBV6-1
clone_size: NA
d_call: NA
cdr3_nt: TGTGCCAGCATGTGGGGGGGGCAGGAGACCCAGTACTTC
cdr3_aa: CASMWGGQETQYF

j_call: TRBJ2-5
v_call: TRBV27
clone_size: NA
d_call: NA
cdr3_nt: TGTGCCAGCAGTTTAAGGCCCCAAGAGACCCAGTACTTC
cdr3_aa: CASSLRPQETQYF

j_call: TRBJ1-2
v_call: TRBV28
clone_size: once
d_call: NA
cdr3_nt: TGTGCCAGCAGTTACCCACTGGGGATGAACTATGGCTACACCTTC
cdr3_aa: CASSYPLGMNYGYTF

j_call: TRBJ1-6
v_call: TRBV11-3
clone_size: NA
d_call: NA
cdr3_nt: TGTGCCAGCAGCCTTAACAGGGATTCACCCCTCCACTTT
cdr3_aa: CASSLNRDSPLHF

j_call: TRBJ2-7
v_call: TRBV7-2
clone_size: NA
d_call: TRBD1
cdr3_nt: TGTGCCAGCAGCCTCCCAGGGGGACGGCCCCCCTACGAGCAGTACTTC
cdr3_aa: CASSLPGGRPPYEQYF

j_call: TRBJ2-7
v_call: TRBV6-6
clone_size: NA
d_call: TRBD2
cdr3_nt: TGTGCCAGCAGGGCGGGGGTGTACGAGCAGTACTTC
cdr3_aa: CASRAGVYEQYF

j_call: TRBJ1-5
v_call: TRBV7-9
clone_size: NA
d_call: TRBD1
cdr3_nt: TGTGCCAGCAGCCCGGGACAGTACAATCAGCCCCAGCATTTT
cdr3_aa: CASSPGQYNQPQHF

j_call: TRBJ2-5
v_call: TRBV7-9
clone_size: NA
d_call: TRBD1
cdr3_nt: TGTGCCAGCAGGCGACCCGGGACAGACCAAGAGACCCAGTACTTC
cdr3_aa: CASRRPGTDQETQYF

j_call: TRBJ2-3
v_call: TRBV2
clone_size: NA
d_call: NA
cdr3_nt: TGTGCCAGCAGTCCACAGGGAGTCGGCACAGATACGCAGTATTTT
cdr3_aa: CASSPQGVGTDTQYF

j_call: TRBJ2-3
v_call: TRBV18
clone_size: once
d_call: TRBD2
cdr3_nt: TGTGCCAGCTCACCATTAGCGGGGACTAGCACAGATACGCAGTATTTT
cdr3_aa: CASSPLAGTSTDTQYF

j_call: TRBJ2-1
v_call: TRBV9
clone_size: NA
d_call: TRBD2
cdr3_nt: TGTGCCAGCAGCGTAGGGCTAGCGGGGGGCAATGAGCAGTTCTTC
cdr3_aa: CASSVGLAGGNEQFF

j_call: TRBJ2-1
v_call: TRBV10-3
clone_size: once
d_call: NA
cdr3_nt: TGTGCCATCAGTGTGGTAGGGGGGCGTAGCGATGAGCAGTTCTTC
cdr3_aa: CAISVVGGRSDEQFF

j_call: TRBJ1-5
v_call: TRBV28
clone_size: NA
d_call: TRBD1
cdr3_nt: TGTGCCAGCAGTTTCCTTCCGACAGGGTACCGCTCCGTCCCGTATCAGCCCCAGCATTTT
cdr3_aa: CASSFLPTGYRSVPYQPQHF

j_call: TRBJ1-1
v_call: TRBV29-1
clone_size: NA
d_call: TRBD1
cdr3_nt: TGCAGCGTAAGACAGGGGCCCACCGGGGCTTTCTTT
cdr3_aa: CSVRQGPTGAFF

j_call: TRBJ1-2
v_call: TRBV7-8
clone_size: NA
d_call: NA
cdr3_nt: TGTGCCAGCAGCTTAGATTGGTCCAACTATGGCTACACCTTC
cdr3_aa: CASSLDWSNYGYTF

j_call: TRBJ1-3
v_call: TRBV7-2
clone_size: NA
d_call: NA
cdr3_nt: TGTGCCAGCAGCAGTCTTACGGGCCCAGGTGGAGCTGGAAACACCATATATTTT
cdr3_aa: CASSSLTGPGGAGNTIYF